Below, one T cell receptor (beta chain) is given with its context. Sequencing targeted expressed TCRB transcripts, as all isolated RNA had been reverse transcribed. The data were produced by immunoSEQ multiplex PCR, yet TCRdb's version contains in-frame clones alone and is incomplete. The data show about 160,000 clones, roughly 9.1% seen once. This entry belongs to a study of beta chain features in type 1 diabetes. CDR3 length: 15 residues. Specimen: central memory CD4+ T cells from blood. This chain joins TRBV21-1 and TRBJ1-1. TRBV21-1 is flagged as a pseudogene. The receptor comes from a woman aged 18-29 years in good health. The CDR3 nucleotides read TGTGCCAGCAGCACCGGGACTTCCTGGGCCACTGAAGCTTTCTTT. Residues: CASSTGTSWATEAFF.